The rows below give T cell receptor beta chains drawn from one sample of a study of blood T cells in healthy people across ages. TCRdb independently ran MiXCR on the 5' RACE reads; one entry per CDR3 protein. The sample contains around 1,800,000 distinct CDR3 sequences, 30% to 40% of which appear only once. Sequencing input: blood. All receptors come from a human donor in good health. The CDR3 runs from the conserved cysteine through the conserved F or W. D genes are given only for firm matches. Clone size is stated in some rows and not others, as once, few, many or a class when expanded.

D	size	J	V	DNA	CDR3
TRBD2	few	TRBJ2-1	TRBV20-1	TGCAGTGCTCAAAAGGGACTAGCGGGGGCCGTCAACAATGAGCAGTTCTTC	CSAQKGLAGAVNNEQFF
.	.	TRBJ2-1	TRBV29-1	TGCAGCGCTGATCGGGAGTACAATGAGCAGTTCTTC	CSADREYNEQFF
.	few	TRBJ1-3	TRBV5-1	TGCGCCAGCAGCTTGGAATTGGGAAGCGGAAACACCATATATTTT	CASSLELGSGNTIYF
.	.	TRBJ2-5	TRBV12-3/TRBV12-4	TGTGCCAGCAGTTTGACTAGTTCTTGGGAGACCCCGTACTTC	CASSLTSSWETPYF
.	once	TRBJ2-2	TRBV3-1	TGTGCCAGCAGCCGCCAACTAGGATCGACCGGGGAGCTGTTTTTT	CASSRQLGSTGELFF
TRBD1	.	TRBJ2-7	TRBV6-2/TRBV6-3	TGTGCCAGCATCCCCACGATGGGACAGTCCTACGAGCAGGACTTC	CASIPTMGQSYEQDF
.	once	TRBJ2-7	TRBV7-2	TGTGCCAGCAGCCCCATGCAGGACTCCTACGAGCAGTACTTC	CASSPMQDSYEQYF
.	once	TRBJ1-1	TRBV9	TGTGCCAGCAGCGTTGGGCCCACCGAGGAGGGCACTGAAGCTTTCTTT	CASSVGPTEEGTEAFF
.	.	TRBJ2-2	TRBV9	TGTGCCAGCAGCCTTAGAGGGGGTCCCACCGGGGAGCTGTTTTTT	CASSLRGGPTGELFF
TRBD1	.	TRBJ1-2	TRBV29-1	TGCAGCGTTAACGGGACAGGTGTACCATCTTTATATGGCTACACCTTC	CSVNGTGVPSLYGYTF
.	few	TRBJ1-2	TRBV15	TGTGCCACCAGCAAAATTCGGGGGGCTAACTATGGCTACACCTTC	CATSKIRGANYGYTF
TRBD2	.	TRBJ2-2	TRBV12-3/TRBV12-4	TGTGCCACAAATCGGGGGGGGTACACCGGGGAGCTGTTTTTT	CATNRGGYTGELFF
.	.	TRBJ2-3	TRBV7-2	TGTGCCAGCAGCCGAGTTGGGAGGACAGATACGCAGTATTTT	CASSRVGRTDTQYF
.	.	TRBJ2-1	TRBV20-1	TGCAGTATTCGACAGTCCCCCTACAATGAGCAGTTCTTC	CSIRQSPYNEQFF
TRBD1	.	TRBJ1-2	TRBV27	TGTGTCAGCAGTTTATCGATGGGGTCAACAGGGGGCAGGGGCTACACCTTC	CVSSLSMGSTGGRGYTF
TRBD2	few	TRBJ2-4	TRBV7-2	TGTGCCAGCAGCAGGTCTGGCGGGGGAAACATTCAGTACTTC	CASSRSGGGNIQYF
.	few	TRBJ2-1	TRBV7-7	TGTGCCAGCAGCTTAGGTTCCCTCGGGACTTTATCCCCGGGAAGGAATGAGCAGTTCTTC	CASSLGSLGTLSPGRNEQFF
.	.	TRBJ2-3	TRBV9	TGTACCAGCAGCACACATAGCGGACGTAGCACAGATACGCAGTATTTT	CTSSTHSGRSTDTQYF
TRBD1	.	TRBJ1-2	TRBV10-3	TGTGCCATCAGTCCTGGACAGGGGGCCAATGGCTACACCTTC	CAISPGQGANGYTF
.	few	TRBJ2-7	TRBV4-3	TGCGCCAGCAGCCAAGAAATGGGATACTACGAGCAGTACTTC	CASSQEMGYYEQYF
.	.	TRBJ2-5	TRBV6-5	TGTGCCAGCGGGACACAACAAGAGACCCAGTACTTC	CASGTQQETQYF
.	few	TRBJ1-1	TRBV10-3	TGTGCCATCAGTGAGTCGAACGGTTTGAACACTGAAGCTTTCTTT	CAISESNGLNTEAFF
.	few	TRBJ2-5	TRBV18	TGTGCCAGCTCGCAGAATAACCAAGAGACCCAGTACTTC	CASSQNNQETQYF
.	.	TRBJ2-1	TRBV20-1	TGCAGTGCCAATGACATCGGCTCCTACAATGGGCAGTTCTTC	CSANDIGSYNGQFF
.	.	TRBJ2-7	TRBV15	TGTGCCACCAGCAGAGATCGATGGGCCCCCTACGAGCAGTACTTC	CATSRDRWAPYEQYF
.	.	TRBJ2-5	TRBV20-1	TGCAGTGCTACGTACTCGTGGTACCAAGAGACCCAGTACTTC	CSATYSWYQETQYF
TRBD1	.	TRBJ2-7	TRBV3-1	TGTGCCAGCAGCCAAGAGGGACAGGGGGCCGACCTCTCCTACGAGCAGTACTTC	CASSQEGQGADLSYEQYF